This TCR beta chain was identified during a study of T cell responses to AZD1222 COVID-19 vaccine. Method: immunoSEQ multiplex PCR; TCRdb's copy keeps in-frame clones and lacks some. The sample yields under 150,000 clones, 85% to 95% seen once. This clone appeared a single time. V lost 5 bases and J lost 3, with 13 bases in between. The germline gives CDR1 SGHRS, CDR2 YFSETQ. The CDR3 runs 14 residues. The chain recombines TRBV5-1 with TRBJ2-3; D might be TRBD2 (5 bases). The receptor comes from an adult in good health. Sequences were derived from peripheral blood, sampled on day 0 of AZD1222 vaccination. CDR3 in amino acids: CASSPGVSTDTQYF. CDR3 nucleotide sequence: TGCGCCAGCAGTCCCGGGGTATCAACAGATACGCAGTATTTT.